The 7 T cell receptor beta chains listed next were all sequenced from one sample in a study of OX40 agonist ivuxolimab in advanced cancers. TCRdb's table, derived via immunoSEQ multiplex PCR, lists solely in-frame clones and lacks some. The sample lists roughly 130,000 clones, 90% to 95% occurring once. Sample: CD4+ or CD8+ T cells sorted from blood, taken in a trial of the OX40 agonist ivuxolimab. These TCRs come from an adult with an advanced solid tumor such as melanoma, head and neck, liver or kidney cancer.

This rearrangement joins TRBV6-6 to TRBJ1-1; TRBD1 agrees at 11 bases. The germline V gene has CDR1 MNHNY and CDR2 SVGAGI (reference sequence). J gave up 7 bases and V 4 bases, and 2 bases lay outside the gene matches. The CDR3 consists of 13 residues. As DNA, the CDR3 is TGTGCCAGCAGTTCCGGGACAGGGGGTGAAGCTTTCTTT. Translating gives CASSSGTGGEAFF.

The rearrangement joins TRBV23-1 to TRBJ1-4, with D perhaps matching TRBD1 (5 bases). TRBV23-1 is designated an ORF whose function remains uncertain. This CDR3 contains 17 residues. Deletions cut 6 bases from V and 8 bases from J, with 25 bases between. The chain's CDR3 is CASSLRSRDPMREKLFF. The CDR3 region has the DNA TGCGCCAGCAGCCTGAGATCCAGGGACCCTATGAGGGAAAAACTGTTTTTT.

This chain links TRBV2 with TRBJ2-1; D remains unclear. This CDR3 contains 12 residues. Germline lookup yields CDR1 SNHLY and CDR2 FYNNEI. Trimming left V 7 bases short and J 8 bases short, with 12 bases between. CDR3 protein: CASTLGRDEQFF. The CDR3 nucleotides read TGTGCCAGCACCTTGGGCCGGGATGAGCAGTTCTTC.

This chain's CDR3 is CASRAAGWSYEQYF. The CDR3 DNA is TGTGCCAGCAGAGCCGCAGGGTGGTCCTACGAGCAGTACTTC. V and J are TRBV5-4 and TRBJ2-7; perhaps TRBD1 as D (5 bases). This CDR3 has 14 amino acids. Germline V gene data show CDR1 as SGHNT and CDR2 as YYREEE (reference sequence). V lost 5 bases and J lost 1, with 13 bases in between.

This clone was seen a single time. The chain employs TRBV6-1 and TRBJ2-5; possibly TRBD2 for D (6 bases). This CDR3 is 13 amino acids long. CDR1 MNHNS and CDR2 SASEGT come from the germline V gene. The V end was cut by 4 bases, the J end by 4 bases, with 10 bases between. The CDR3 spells CASSGMGGETQYF. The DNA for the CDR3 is TGTGCCAGCAGTGGTATGGGGGGAGAGACCCAGTACTTC.

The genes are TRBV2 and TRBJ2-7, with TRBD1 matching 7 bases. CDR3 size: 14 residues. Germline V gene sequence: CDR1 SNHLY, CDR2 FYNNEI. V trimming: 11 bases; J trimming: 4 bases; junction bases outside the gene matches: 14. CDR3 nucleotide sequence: TGTGCCTCTGAGTGGATAGGACAGGTGTACGAGCAGTACTTC. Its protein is CASEWIGQVYEQYF. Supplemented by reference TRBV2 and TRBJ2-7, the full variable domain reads EPEVTQTPSHQVTQMGQEVILRCVPISNHLYFYWYRQILGQKVEFLVSFYNNEISEKSEIFDDQFSVERPDGSNFTLKIRSTKLEDSAMYFCASEWIGQVYEQYFGPGTRLTVT.

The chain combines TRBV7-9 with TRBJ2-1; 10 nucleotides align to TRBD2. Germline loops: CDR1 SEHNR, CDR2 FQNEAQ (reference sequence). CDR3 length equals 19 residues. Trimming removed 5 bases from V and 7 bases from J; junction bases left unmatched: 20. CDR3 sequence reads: CASSLRTGPLAGLENEQFF. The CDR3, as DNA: TGTGCCAGCAGCCTACGCACCGGACCACTAGCGGGGCTGGAAAATGAGCAGTTCTTC.